The rows below give T cell receptor beta chains drawn from one sample of a study of monozygotic twins with inflammatory bowel disease. TCRdb reprocessed the 5' RACE reads and reports one entry per CDR3 protein, with no DNA. This table holds 350,000 to 400,000 distinct CDR3 sequences. Sequencing was performed on blood. All receptors derive from a human donor with ulcerative colitis or Crohn's disease, or a healthy co-twin of an affected twin (not recorded which). CDR3s include the opening cysteine and the closing phenylalanine or tryptophan.

J: TRBJ2-2
V: TRBV29-1
CDR3: CSVGQGSTGELFF

J: TRBJ2-6
V: TRBV4-1
CDR3: CASSHERGGGANVLTF

J: TRBJ2-3
V: TRBV12-3/TRBV12-4
CDR3: CASSLGQGVIGADTQYF

J: TRBJ2-7
V: TRBV12-3/TRBV12-4
CDR3: CASSSRDSSYPYEQYF

J: TRBJ2-1
V: TRBV4-2
CDR3: CASSLRTSGGRYNEQFF

J: TRBJ2-1
V: TRBV9
CDR3: CASSIGTVGEQFF

J: TRBJ2-1
V: TRBV5-1
CDR3: CASSLSQGGQGLSEQFF

J: TRBJ1-5
V: TRBV6-1
CDR3: CASSQVPAGYQHF

J: TRBJ2-1
V: TRBV6-2/TRBV6-3
CDR3: CASSYGGGPNEQFF

J: TRBJ2-4
V: TRBV6-2/TRBV6-3
CDR3: CASSYSRKGQGGVGALNIQYF

J: TRBJ2-3
V: TRBV4-3
CDR3: CASSQALAGTLRAQYF

J: TRBJ2-7
V: TRBV20-1
CDR3: CSAAGTSEVKVYEQYF

J: TRBJ2-2
V: TRBV20-1
CDR3: CSARPGTGLGGELFF

J: TRBJ2-6
V: TRBV7-2
CDR3: CASSRIAQGAGANVLTF

J: TRBJ2-7
V: TRBV5-5
CDR3: CASSPLVTEQYF

J: TRBJ2-4
V: TRBV24-1
CDR3: CATSDPRGPGNIQYF

J: TRBJ1-6
V: TRBV6-1
CDR3: CASSHMPADYLNSPLHF

J: TRBJ2-5
V: TRBV18
CDR3: CASSTAQEETQYF

J: TRBJ2-4
V: TRBV3-1
CDR3: CASSQDETGKNIQYF

J: TRBJ1-3
V: TRBV11-2
CDR3: CASSLLGSLGNTIYF

J: TRBJ2-2
V: TRBV20-1
CDR3: CSALGQGAGGELFF

J: TRBJ2-7
V: TRBV12-3/TRBV12-4
CDR3: CASSHAYEQYF